This T cell receptor (beta chain) was observed in a study of OX40 agonist ivuxolimab in advanced cancers. Looking at the study overall: The study treated patients with ivuxolimab, an agonistic anti-OX40 (CD134) antibody. General study results and limits: Compared with CD4+, CD8+ T cells on average had more expanded clones.

Clones were read by immunoSEQ multiplex PCR, and TCRdb kept only the in-frame ones, dropping some. Of around 67,000 clones listed, 75% to 90% are singletons. This clone showed up just once. Its specificity is unknown. Other DNA sequences in the sample encode the same CDR3. Patients were ineligible given autoimmune disease history or systemic immunosuppression. J was trimmed by 8 bases and V by 2 bases; bases with no gene match: 8. The CDR3 totals 15 residues. CDR1 and CDR2 (germline): SGHRS, YFSETQ. V and J are TRBV5-1 and TRBJ1-2; 11 bases match TRBD1. The sequence derives from an adult with an advanced solid tumor such as melanoma, head and neck, liver or kidney cancer. Here the sequenced sample was CD4+ or CD8+ T cells sorted from blood, taken in a trial of the OX40 agonist ivuxolimab. CDR3 protein: CASSLAGTGGEGYTF. CDR3 in DNA: TGCGCCAGCAGCTTAGCCGGGACAGGGGGAGAAGGCTACACCTTC.